Ten or more counts support the clone carrying this TCR beta chain. This CDR3 spans 15 amino acids. Trimming stripped 5 bases from V and 2 bases from J, with 14 bases between. CDR1 SGHTA and CDR2 FQGTGA come from the germline V gene. The sample comes from a study of early T cells in non-severe SARS-CoV-2 infection. TCRdb used MiXCR to reprocess the 5' RACE reads, holding one entry per CDR3 protein. The sample holds some 46,000 distinct CDR3 sequences, about 6.5% seen once. V and J are TRBV7-3 and TRBJ2-3; a possible D gene is TRBD2 (6 bases). The source material was whole blood, sampled at baseline. The clonotype was recovered from an adult who was a healthcare worker with PCR-confirmed SARS-CoV-2 infection or an uninfected control (not recorded which). The chain's CDR3 is CASSLLGGSTDTQYF. DNA of the CDR3: TGTGCCAGCAGCCTCCTCGGGGGTTCCACAGATACGCAGTATTTT.